The 24 T cell receptor beta chains in this list originate from one sample, sequenced in a study of post-analysis software for immune sequencing data. Study results and caveats: Among roughly 5 TRBV segments more frequent in patients than controls were TRBV5-6, TRBV5-1 and TRBV20-1.

These TCRs are of unknown antigen specificity. Included in the TCR beta cDNA libraries were unique molecular identifiers. One entry per CDR3 protein results from TCRdb running MiXCR on the PCR reads. This table holds approximately 730,000 distinct CDR3 sequences, 35% to 55% found once. The sample was blood. The receptors shown here come from a girl under 18 with multiple sclerosis.

The rearrangement joins TRBV24-1 to TRBJ2-3; 11 bases line up with TRBD1. V lost 1 base to trimming and J lost 3 bases; unmatched junction nucleotides: 2. The length of the CDR3 is 16 residues. Germline V gene data show CDR1 as KGHDR and CDR2 as SFDVKD. This CDR3 reads CATSDLGTGGTDTQYF. CDR3 coding DNA: TGTGCCACCAGTGATTTAGGGACAGGGGGAACAGATACGCAGTATTTT.

This clonotype came up a few times. V gene TRBV11-2 combines with J gene TRBJ1-4; the D is unclear. The CDR3 consists of 15 residues. Germline CDR1 SGHAT, CDR2 FQNNGV. Trimming stripped 5 bases from V and 3 bases from J, with 13 bases between. The CDR3 sequence: CASSLRPAPNEKLFF. CDR3 DNA sequence: TGTGCCAGCAGCCTGAGACCGGCGCCTAATGAAAAACTGTTTTTT.

This clonotype appeared a few times. This chain joins TRBV6-5 and TRBJ2-1, with 9 nucleotides matching TRBD2. Looked up from germline, CDR1 is MNHEY and CDR2 is SVGAGI. This CDR3 spans 14 amino acids. V gave up 2 bases and J gave up 5 bases; unmatched junction bases: 1. CDR3 protein: CASSYRLADNEQFF. The CDR3 DNA sequence: TGTGCCAGCAGTTACAGACTAGCGGACAATGAGCAGTTCTTC.

The rearrangement joins TRBV10-3 to TRBJ2-7; 7 bases fit TRBD2. V was clipped by 6 bases and J by 4 bases; unmatched bases: 9. Germline assignment: CDR1 ENHRY and CDR2 SYGVKD. This CDR3 comprises 14 residues. Here the CDR3 reads CAIRRGLGGYEQYF. DNA for the CDR3: TGTGCCATCAGGAGAGGACTAGGAGGATACGAGCAGTACTTC.

With respect to this clonotype: Relative to the germline gene, one junction end is altered; a read error may explain this. The chain recombines TRBV20-1 with TRBJ2-1; the match to TRBD2 covers 12 bases. This CDR3 is 19 amino acids long. CDR1 is DFQATT, CDR2 SNEGSKA, per germline (reference sequence). CDR3: CSARDGRLAGVRSYNGQFF. The CDR3 coding sequence is TGCAGTGCTAGAGATGGGCGACTAGCGGGAGTACGAAGCTACAATGGGCAGTTCTTC.

V is TRBV20-1 and J is TRBJ2-7; TRBD2 might be the D (5 bases). V was trimmed by 1 base and J by 3 bases, leaving 13 bases between them. Germline assignment: CDR1 DFQATT and CDR2 SNEGSKA (reference sequence). The CDR3 runs to 14 residues. The CDR3 DNA reads TGCAGTGCTAGAGTTGGAGGAAAGAGCTACGAGCAGTACTTC. Amino acids: CSARVGGKSYEQYF.

This clonotype was detected a few times. The chain uses TRBV15 and TRBJ2-6, with D hard to call. V shed 8 bases and J shed 2 bases, with 7 bases lying between them. CDR3 size: 13 residues. Germline V gene lookup returns CDR1 LNHNV and CDR2 YYDKDF (reference sequence). CDR3 sequence: CATQPPGANVLTF. CDR3 DNA sequence: TGTGCCACCCAACCCCCTGGGGCCAACGTCCTGACTTTC.

As for this clonotype: At one end the junction does not follow the germline gene, possibly because of a read error. The rearrangement uses TRBV12-3 or TRBV12-4 and TRBJ2-7; perhaps TRBD2 as D (7 bases). The J call may be incorrect, as the DNA end agrees better with TRBJ2-5. There are 15 residues in the CDR3. CDR3 residues: CVSSRGGGGQETQYF. The CDR3 region has the DNA TGTGTCAGCAGCAGAGGGGGGGGTGGTCAAGAGACCCAGTACTTC.

This rearrangement joins TRBV12-3 or TRBV12-4 to TRBJ1-4, with D perhaps TRBD1 (5 bases). V lost 5 bases to trimming and J lost 7 bases, with 14 bases between them. The CDR3 has 14 amino acids. The CDR3 is CASSPRRGVEKLFF. CDR3 sequence (DNA): TGTGCCAGCAGTCCCCGTAGAGGGGTTGAAAAACTGTTTTTT.

This clonotype has only a few counts. The DNA of the CDR3 is TGTGCCAGCAGTTTCCTACAGGGCAGTCAGCCCCAGCATTTT. As protein: CASSFLQGSQPQHF. This rearrangement joins TRBV6-2 or TRBV6-3 to TRBJ1-5; tentative D call: TRBD1 (6 bases). The CDR3 has 14 residues. The V gene's germline CDR1 is MNHEY and CDR2 SVGEGT. The V gene lost 4 bases and the J gene lost 6 bases, with 13 bases spanning the gap.

The chain links TRBV20-1 to TRBJ2-4, with TRBD2 matching 7 bases. Germline loops: CDR1 DFQATT, CDR2 SNEGSKA (reference sequence). J lost 4 bases, V lost 1 base, and 10 bases had no gene match. The CDR3 is made up of 16 amino acids. The CDR3 nucleotides read TGCAGTGCTAGAGCGGCGCTAGCGGAAAAAAAAAACATTCAGTACTTC. Translation: CSARAALAEKKNIQYF.

The chain uses TRBV7-9 and TRBJ2-2; no clear D gene. Germline V gene lookup returns CDR1 SEHNR and CDR2 FQNEAQ (reference sequence). Trimming took 2 bases from V and 5 from J, leaving 3 bases between them. CDR3 length: 12 amino acids. CDR3 amino acids: CASSLQTGELFF. CDR3 sequence (DNA): TGTGCCAGCAGCTTACAGACCGGGGAGCTGTTTTTT.

The genes are TRBV6-4 and TRBJ2-3; D uncertain. This CDR3 is 14 amino acids long. Between the trimmed V and J ends, which lost 5 bases and 4 bases, there was a span of 13 bases. CDR1 and CDR2 (germline): MRHNA, SNTAGT. For the CDR3, the DNA is TGTGCCAGCAGTTCGGGCTATCCCCCAGATACGCAGTATTTT. Encoded protein: CASSSGYPPDTQYF.

The rearrangement uses TRBV12-3 or TRBV12-4 and TRBJ1-1; the D is unclear. The CDR3 spans 14 residues. Trimming left V 5 bases short and J 1 base short, with 11 bases between. In DNA form, the CDR3 reads TGTGCCAGCAGTCGGGGTGGGAGGAACACTGAAGCTTTCTTT. Residues: CASSRGGRNTEAFF.

The chain joins TRBV30 to TRBJ2-4; D gene ambiguous. Trimming stripped 0 bases from V and 7 bases from J, with 10 bases between. Germline lookup yields CDR1 GTSNPN and CDR2 SVGIG (reference sequence). The CDR3 consists of 13 residues. The CDR3 DNA reads as TGTGCCTGGAGTGTAAGCAGCCGGAACATTCAGTACTTC. This codes for CAWSVSSRNIQYF.

The rearrangement joins TRBV5-5 to TRBJ2-5; 8 nucleotides align to TRBD2. The CDR3 loop spans 10 amino acids. The junction had 1 base not matched to a gene; V was cut back by 4 bases and J by 11 bases. The germline V gene encodes CDR1 SGHKS and CDR2 YYEKEE (reference sequence). CDR3 DNA sequence: TGTGCCAGCAGCGGCGGGGGGCAGTACTTC. Its translation: CASSGGGQYF.

V usage is TRBV18 and J usage is TRBJ1-5, with D unresolved. The length of the CDR3 is 15 residues. The germline V gene has CDR1 KGHSH and CDR2 LQKENI. Trimming removed 3 bases from V and 6 bases from J, with 15 bases in between. CDR3 protein: CASSPEPAPVQPQHF. In DNA, the CDR3 is TGTGCCAGCTCACCCGAGCCGGCCCCGGTTCAGCCCCAGCATTTT.

V gene TRBV28 combines with J gene TRBJ2-5; D is ambiguous. Germline CDR1 and CDR2: MDHEN and SYDVKM. V lost 1 base, J lost 7 bases, and 13 bases lay in between. The CDR3 covers 14 residues. The CDR3 region has the DNA TGTGCCAGCAGTTTATTATCTAGTAGGTGGACCCAGTACTTC. Protein sequence: CASSLLSSRWTQYF.

In its sample, this clonotype was seen many times. The chain recombines TRBV6-5 with TRBJ2-5; D possibly uses TRBD1 or TRBD2 (5 bases each). V was cut by 6 bases and J by 2 bases, with 16 bases left in between. The germline V gene encodes CDR1 MNHEY and CDR2 SVGAGI. There are 15 residues in the CDR3. This CDR3 is CASSLSRGRQETQYF. CDR3 sequence (DNA): TGTGCCAGCAGCCTCAGTAGGGGACGACAAGAGACCCAGTACTTC.

CDR3 sequence (DNA): TGTGCCAGCAGCCCTTGGGCCGGGGAGCTGTTTTTT. This translates into CASSPWAGELFF. V is TRBV9 and J is TRBJ2-2; D not resolved. Per the germline V gene, CDR1 is SGDLS and CDR2 is YYNGEE. The CDR3 sequence is 12 residues long. V lost 4 bases, J lost 6 bases, and 7 bases lay in between.

This rearrangement joins TRBV20-1 to TRBJ2-7, with D maybe TRBD1 (5 bases). Germline V lookup: CDR1 DFQATT, CDR2 SNEGSKA (reference sequence). The CDR3 contains 11 residues. Trimming cost V 5 bases and J 2 bases, with 7 bases left between them. CDR3 residues: CSASGPYEQYF. In nucleotides, the CDR3 is TGCAGTGCTTCAGGGCCCTACGAGCAGTACTTC.

The chain uses TRBV29-1 and TRBJ2-5; a weak D match, TRBD1 (6 bases). Germline lookup yields CDR1 SQVTM and CDR2 ANQGSEA. CDR3 length: 13 residues. V lost 7 bases and J lost 2, with 14 bases in between. CDR3 sequence: CSALQGLQETQYF. The CDR3 bases are TGCAGCGCGCTACAGGGCCTACAAGAGACCCAGTACTTC.

The rearrangement joins TRBV6-1 to TRBJ2-3; the D gene is possibly TRBD2 (5 bases). V dropped 2 bases and J dropped 0 bases, with 12 bases sitting between them. The CDR3 consists of 16 residues. Per the germline V gene, CDR1 is MNHNS and CDR2 is SASEGT. The CDR3 region has the DNA TGTGCCAGCAGTGAACGGGCGGGCCTTAGCACAGATACGCAGTATTTT. Protein sequence: CASSERAGLSTDTQYF.

The chain is built from TRBV7-2 and TRBJ2-3, with D possibly being TRBD2 (7 bases). The CDR3 contains 15 residues. Germline lookup yields CDR1 SGHTA and CDR2 FQGNSA. Trimming stripped 6 bases from V and 0 bases from J, with 13 bases between. The CDR3 sequence: CASRPEGGSTDTQYF. The CDR3 coding sequence is TGTGCCAGCAGACCGGAGGGGGGGAGCACAGATACGCAGTATTTT.